One sample yielded the 30 T cell receptor beta chains listed below, sequenced in a study of T-cell reconstitution after alpha-beta-depleted transplantation in children. TCRbeta library construction was performed incorporating unique molecular identifiers. TCRdb reanalysed the PCR reads using MiXCR and keeps one entry per CDR3 protein. The sample records approximately 640,000 distinct CDR3 sequences, 16% being singletons. This specimen consisted of PBMCs from the stem cell graft donor, obtained from the stem cell graft. These receptors were collected from a human donor who donated a stem cell graft to a child with acute myeloid leukemia.

The chain employs TRBV5-6 and TRBJ2-4; 8 nucleotides line up with TRBD2. Trimming took 3 bases from V and 7 from J; bases not matched to a gene: 3. The CDR3 covers 13 residues. Germline V lookup: CDR1 SGHDT, CDR2 YYEEEE. The CDR3 spells CASSSGGANIQYF. The CDR3, as DNA: TGTGCCAGCAGCTCGGGGGGGGCGAACATTCAGTACTTC.

The chain carries TRBV10-2 and TRBJ1-2, with 7 bases fitting TRBD1. CDR3 size: 14 residues. Per the germline V gene, CDR1 is WSHSY and CDR2 is SAAADI. Losses at the gene ends were 6 bases for V and 2 bases for J; bases not matched to a gene: 6. The DNA of the CDR3 is TGCGCCAGCAGCGACAGGGCCCTAAACTATGGCTACACCTTC. Its protein is CASSDRALNYGYTF.

This clonotype was counted ten times or more. This sequence joins TRBV5-1 and TRBJ1-4, with unresolved D. With 0 bases removed from V and 5 bases from J, the gap between germline ends came to 8 bases. The length of the CDR3 is 14 residues. CDR1 is SGHRS and CDR2 is YFSETQ in the germline V gene. DNA for the CDR3: TGCGCCAGCAGCTTGGTTGGAACGAATGAAAAACTGTTTTTT. Protein sequence: CASSLVGTNEKLFF. Based on the CDR3 plus reference TRBV5-1 and TRBJ1-4, the full variable domain is KAGVTQTPRYLIKTRGQQVTLSCSPISGHRSVSWYQQTPGQGLQFLFEYFSETQRNKGNFPGRFSGRQFSNSRSEMNVSTLELGDSALYLCASSLVGTNEKLFFGSGTQLSVL.

Ten or more counts support this clonotype. The chain couples TRBV7-2 to TRBJ1-2; D is uncertain. CDR1 is SGHTA, CDR2 FQGNSA, per germline. The V end was cut by 1 base, the J end by 2 bases, with 11 bases between. The CDR3 runs 15 residues. The CDR3 loop reads CASSLEVQPNYGYTF. Here the CDR3 DNA reads TGTGCCAGCAGCTTAGAGGTCCAACCAAACTATGGCTACACCTTC.

This clonotype was recorded at least ten times. The V call is TRBV12-3 or TRBV12-4, the J call TRBJ1-2; unclear D gene. The CDR3 runs 15 residues. V shed 6 bases and J shed 2 bases, with 16 bases lying between them. This CDR3 reads CASRPSGHGNYGYTF. The CDR3 region has the DNA TGTGCCAGCAGACCCTCCGGCCATGGGAACTATGGCTACACCTTC.

This clonotype appeared many times. The gene calls are TRBV5-4 and TRBJ2-3; possible D gene TRBD1, 6 bases. The CDR3 length is 15 residues. Germline V CDR1 and CDR2: SGHNT, YYREEE (reference sequence). V gave up 6 bases and J gave up 4 bases, with 18 bases separating them. CDR3 region: CASTLRTRGSDTQYF. CDR3 nucleotide sequence: TGTGCCAGCACCCTCCGGACAAGGGGGTCAGATACGCAGTATTTT.

This clonotype was recorded a few times. This chain's CDR3 is CASSSASGGRPGYNEQFF. Written as DNA, the CDR3 is TGCGCCAGCAGCTCTGCTAGCGGGGGGCGGCCGGGTTACAATGAGCAGTTCTTC. The V and J genes are TRBV5-1 and TRBJ2-1; 11 bases line up with TRBD2. V was pared by 3 bases and J by 4 bases, with 12 bases of the junction left unmatched. Per the germline V gene, CDR1 is SGHRS and CDR2 is YFSETQ. The CDR3 contains 18 residues.

This clonotype was recorded a few times. The chain recombines TRBV24-1 with TRBJ2-5, with D possibly called TRBD1 or TRBD2 (5 bases each). The CDR3 totals 15 residues. CDR1 and CDR2 (germline): KGHDR, SFDVKD. V was pared by 4 bases and J by 4 bases, with 15 bases between. The CDR3 DNA reads TGTGCCACCAGTGACCCCATCGGTGGGGGAGAGACCCAGTACTTC. Translating it yields CATSDPIGGGETQYF.

This clonotype was counted many times. This chain connects TRBV20-1 to TRBJ2-7; a weak D match, TRBD1 (5 bases). V shed 0 bases and J shed 0 bases, with 12 bases lying between them. Germline values: CDR1 DFQATT, CDR2 SNEGSKA (reference sequence). This CDR3 has 15 amino acids. This CDR3 is CSARDQTEPSYEQYV. In DNA, the CDR3 is TGCAGTGCTAGAGATCAGACAGAACCCTCCTACGAGCAGTACGTC.

At least ten counts were recorded for this clonotype. This chain connects TRBV29-1 to TRBJ1-2, with a tentative D call TRBD1 (6 bases). V lost 2 bases to trimming and J lost 4 bases, with 17 bases between them. In germline, CDR1 is SQVTM, CDR2 ANQGSEA. This CDR3 contains 15 residues. The CDR3 spells CSVEPPGASFYGYTF. DNA of the CDR3: TGCAGCGTTGAACCACCGGGGGCCAGCTTCTATGGCTACACCTTC.

The chain carries TRBV9 and TRBJ2-1; D is uncertain. Trimming removed 4 bases from V and 7 bases from J, with 12 bases in between. The CDR3 runs to 13 residues. The germline CDR1 and CDR2 sequences are SGDLS and YYNGEE. The CDR3 sequence: CASSSRTLNEQFF. Here the CDR3 DNA reads TGTGCCAGCAGCTCTCGAACCCTGAATGAGCAGTTCTTC.

In this sample, this clonotype turned up many times. The chain links TRBV20-1 to TRBJ1-2; D ambiguous. The CDR3 is 14 amino acids. Germline V lookup: CDR1 DFQATT, CDR2 SNEGSKA (reference sequence). V was cut by 1 base and J by 4 bases, with 13 bases left in between. For the CDR3, the DNA is TGCAGTGCTAGAGGGGTCGATATCGGCTATGGCTACACCTTC. This encodes CSARGVDIGYGYTF.

In this sample, this clonotype turned up a few times. The genes are TRBV7-3 and TRBJ1-1, with a weak D call TRBD1 (6 bases). In germline, CDR1 is SGHTA, CDR2 FQGTGA. CDR3 length equals 14 residues. V lost 5 bases, J lost 5 bases, and 15 bases lay in between. The CDR3 protein is CASSPKGRGTEAFF. The DNA for the CDR3 is TGTGCCAGCAGCCCCAAAGGCAGGGGAACTGAAGCTTTCTTT.

This clonotype was observed a few times. The V gene is TRBV12-3 or TRBV12-4, the J gene TRBJ1-5, with D maybe TRBD1 (6 bases). V was shortened by 3 bases and J by 3 bases, with 15 bases between the two germline ends. The CDR3 contains 16 residues. The CDR3 loop is CASSFSTGRDNQPQHF. The CDR3 bases are TGTGCCAGCAGTTTTAGCACAGGGAGGGACAATCAGCCCCAGCATTTT.

The V call is TRBV30, the J call TRBJ1-2; TRBD1 agrees at 9 bases. Germline-derived CDR1 and CDR2 are GTSNPN and SVGIG (reference sequence). After removal of 5 bases from V and 7 bases from J, the junction contained 14 bases not matched to a gene. This CDR3 comprises 15 residues. The CDR3 bases are TGTGCCTGGGGACACAGGGGGCGCCGGGGTCCTGGCTACACCTTC. Its protein is CAWGHRGRRGPGYTF.

This clonotype occurred many times. The rearrangement links TRBV7-9 to TRBJ2-3; D is uncertain. Trimming removed 3 bases from V and 1 base from J, with 11 bases in between. CDR3 size: 15 residues. Germline V lookup: CDR1 SEHNR, CDR2 FQNEAQ (reference sequence). CDR3 DNA sequence: TGTGCCAGCAGCTTGCACAACAGCGGCACAGATACGCAGTATTTT. It translates to CASSLHNSGTDTQYF.

This clonotype was seen more than once but under ten times. CDR3 sequence reads: CSVEDPLGIQETQYF. CDR3 DNA: TGCAGCGTTGAAGATCCCCTAGGGATTCAAGAGACCCAGTACTTC. The J gene is TRBJ2-5, the V gene TRBV29-1; no reliable D call. The CDR3 is made up of 15 amino acids. V was clipped by 0 bases and J by 2 bases, with 13 bases between them. From germline, CDR1 is SQVTM and CDR2 ANQGSEA.

For this clonotype: The junction shows a germline mismatch at one end, possibly a read error. The V gene is TRBV6-6, the J gene TRBJ1-5; no definite D call. Germline CDR1 and CDR2: MNHNY and SVGAGI (reference sequence). This CDR3 contains 13 residues. This CDR3 reads CASSYGDRQPQNF. CDR3 coding DNA: TGTGCCAGCAGTTACGGGGATCGTCAGCCCCAGAATTTT.

The J gene is TRBJ1-2, the V gene TRBV4-2; perhaps TRBD1 as D (6 bases). Germline V gene lookup returns CDR1 LGHNA and CDR2 YNFKEQ. V lost 0 bases and J lost 2, with 13 bases in between. The CDR3 is made up of 16 amino acids. The CDR3 sequence is CASSQDSSRGNYGYTF. DNA of the CDR3: TGTGCCAGCAGCCAAGATTCGAGCAGGGGCAACTATGGCTACACCTTC.

This clonotype was seen only a few times. The chain couples TRBV20-1 to TRBJ2-2; no clear D. Trimming pared 6 bases from V and 1 base from J, leaving 18 bases between. The CDR3 extends over 16 amino acids. CDR1 is DFQATT and CDR2 is SNEGSKA in the germline V gene (reference sequence). For the CDR3, the DNA is TGCAGTGCGGACCCTTTAGCCGTAAAGAACACCGGGGAGCTGTTTTTT. Its translation is CSADPLAVKNTGELFF.

The rearrangement uses TRBV9 and TRBJ2-3; the match to TRBD2 covers 7 bases. The CDR3 is made up of 16 amino acids. Trimming removed 3 bases from V and 2 bases from J; junction bases left unmatched: 9. The germline gives CDR1 SGDLS, CDR2 YYNGEE. CDR3 in amino acids: CASSGGGSGYTDTQYF. The CDR3 region has the DNA TGTGCCAGCAGCGGGGGGGGTAGCGGCTACACAGATACGCAGTATTTT.

Comment on this clonotype: A much larger clonotype is one base distant, so this may be a read error. In this CDR3 the conserved last residue, phenylalanine or tryptophan, is missing, so a read error is likely. The chain uses TRBV5-6 and TRBJ2-5; D is unclear. The CDR3 loop spans 14 amino acids. The germline CDR1 and CDR2 sequences are SGHDT and YYEEEE. The ends were cut back, 2 bases at V and 3 bases at J, with 11 bases in the middle. DNA for the CDR3: TGTGCCAGCAGCTTATACCATAGGAAAGAGACCCAGTACTCC. Its translation is CASSLYHRKETQYS.

In its sample, this clonotype was seen once. The chain links TRBV7-9 to TRBJ2-7; D could derive from TRBD1 or TRBD2 (5 bases each). The CDR3 contains 15 residues. Germline V gene lookup returns CDR1 SEHNR and CDR2 FQNEAQ (reference sequence). The V end was cut by 3 bases, the J end by 0 bases, with 12 bases between. The CDR3: CASSLSGRVSYEQYF. CDR3 coding DNA: TGTGCCAGCAGCTTGTCGGGGCGAGTCTCCTACGAGCAGTACTTC.

The V call is TRBV5-6, the J call TRBJ2-7, with 7 bases aligning to TRBD1. The CDR3 has 14 residues. Germline V gene sequence: CDR1 SGHDT, CDR2 YYEEEE. Unmatched junction bases numbered 6, after V lost 1 base and J lost 5 bases. DNA of the CDR3: TGTGCCAGCAGCTTGCCGCAGACAGGGAACGAGCAGTACTTC. Encoded protein: CASSLPQTGNEQYF.

V is TRBV20-1 and J is TRBJ1-5; D is uncertain. The CDR3 is 20 residues long. Germline loops: CDR1 DFQATT, CDR2 SNEGSKA (reference sequence). V was trimmed by 1 base and J by 2 bases, leaving 27 bases between them. For the CDR3, the DNA is TGCAGTGCTAGAGGGGCTGTTGGTAACTCTGAAGCACACGGCAATCAGCCCCAGCATTTT. Its translation is CSARGAVGNSEAHGNQPQHF.

The chain is built from TRBV20-1 and TRBJ2-2, with 10 nucleotides matching TRBD1. In germline, CDR1 is DFQATT, CDR2 SNEGSKA (reference sequence). The V and J ends lost 6 bases and 5 bases, in that order; junction bases with no gene match: 3. CDR3 size: 13 residues. The CDR3 is CSATDRGTGELFF. CDR3 DNA: TGCAGTGCGACGGACAGGGGGACCGGGGAGCTGTTTTTT.

Only a few counts were recorded for this clonotype. The genes are TRBV7-2 and TRBJ2-3, with 14 bases aligning to TRBD2. Germline V gives CDR1 SGHTA, CDR2 FQGNSA. The ends lost 4 bases at V and 5 bases at J; junction bases unmatched: 5. The CDR3 runs 16 residues. This CDR3 is CASSSGLAGGIDTQYF. CDR3 sequence (DNA): TGTGCCAGCAGCTCCGGACTAGCGGGGGGTATAGATACGCAGTATTTT.

This clonotype was found a few times. The CDR3 is CASSYSTGGFEQYF. The CDR3, as DNA: TGTGCCAGCAGTTATTCCACAGGGGGCTTCGAGCAGTACTTC. This chain connects TRBV6-5 to TRBJ2-7; TRBD1 matches 9 bases. V gave up 3 bases and J gave up 6 bases; unmatched junction bases: 6. This CDR3 comprises 14 residues. Germline CDR1 reads MNHEY; CDR2 reads SVGAGI.

Of note for this clonotype: A read error may explain this, as a much larger clone is one base away. The V and J genes are TRBV9 and TRBJ2-7, with D hard to call. Trimming stripped 2 bases from V and 1 base from J, with 10 bases between. Germline V gene data show CDR1 as SGDLS and CDR2 as YYNGEE. The CDR3 consists of 14 residues. The CDR3 DNA is TGTGCCAGCAGCGTGGGAAGGGCGTCCTACGAGCAGTACGTC. Protein product: CASSVGRASYEQYV.

There are a few counts of this clonotype. The chain combines TRBV7-3 with TRBJ2-1, with a weak D call TRBD2 (5 bases). CDR1 and CDR2 from the germline V gene are SGHTA and FQGTGA. The CDR3 sequence is 14 residues long. V lost 5 bases, J lost 3 bases, and 11 bases lay in between. This CDR3 is CASSLTRDYNEQFF. The CDR3 nucleotides read TGTGCCAGCAGCCTTACCCGGGACTACAATGAGCAGTTCTTC.